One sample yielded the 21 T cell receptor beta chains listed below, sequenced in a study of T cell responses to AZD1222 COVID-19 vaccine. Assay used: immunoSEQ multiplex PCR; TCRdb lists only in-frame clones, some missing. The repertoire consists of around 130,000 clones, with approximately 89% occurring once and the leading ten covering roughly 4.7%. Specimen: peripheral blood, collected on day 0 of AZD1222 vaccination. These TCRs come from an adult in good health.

CDR3 DNA: TGTGCCAGCAGCGTATTGGGAGACTATGACAATGAGCAGTTCTTC. Its protein is CASSVLGDYDNEQFF. The chain combines TRBV9 with TRBJ2-1; TRBD2 is a possible D gene (5 bases). The CDR3 is 15 amino acids. Germline lookup yields CDR1 SGDLS and CDR2 YYNGEE. The ends were cut back, 1 base at V and 5 bases at J, with 13 bases in the middle.

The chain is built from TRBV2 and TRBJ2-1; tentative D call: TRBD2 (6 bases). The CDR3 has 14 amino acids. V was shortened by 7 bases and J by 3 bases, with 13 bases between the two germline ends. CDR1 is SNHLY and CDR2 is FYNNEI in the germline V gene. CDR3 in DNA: TGTGCCAGCAAACCCGGACTAATCTACAATGAGCAGTTCTTC. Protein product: CASKPGLIYNEQFF.

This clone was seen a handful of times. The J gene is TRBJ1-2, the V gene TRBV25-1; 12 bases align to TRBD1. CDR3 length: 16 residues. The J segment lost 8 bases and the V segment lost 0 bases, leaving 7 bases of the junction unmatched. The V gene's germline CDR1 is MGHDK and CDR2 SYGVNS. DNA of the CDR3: TGTGCCAGCAGTGAATATCCGGGACAGGGGGCAGAGGGCTACACCTTC. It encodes CASSEYPGQGAEGYTF.

This chain's CDR3 is CASRTGGSSGNTIYF. CDR3 coding DNA: TGTGCCTCACGGACGGGGGGTTCCTCTGGAAACACCATATATTTT. The chain has TRBV19 and TRBJ1-3, with D possibly being TRBD1 (5 bases). This CDR3 contains 15 residues. V was trimmed by 11 bases and J by 0 bases, leaving 17 bases between them. Germline CDR1 LNHDA, CDR2 SQIVND (reference sequence).

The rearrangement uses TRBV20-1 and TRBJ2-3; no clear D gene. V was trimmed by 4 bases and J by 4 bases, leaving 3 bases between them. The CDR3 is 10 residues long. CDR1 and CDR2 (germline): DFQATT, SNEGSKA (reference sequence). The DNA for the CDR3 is TGCAGTGCTACGGCAGATACGCAGTATTTT. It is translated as CSATADTQYF.

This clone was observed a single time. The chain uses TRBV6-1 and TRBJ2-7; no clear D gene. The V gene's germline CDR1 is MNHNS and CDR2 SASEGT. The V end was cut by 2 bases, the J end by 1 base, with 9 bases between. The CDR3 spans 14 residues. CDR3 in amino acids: CASSENGASYEQYF. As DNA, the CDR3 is TGTGCCAGCAGTGAAAACGGCGCTTCCTACGAGCAGTACTTC.

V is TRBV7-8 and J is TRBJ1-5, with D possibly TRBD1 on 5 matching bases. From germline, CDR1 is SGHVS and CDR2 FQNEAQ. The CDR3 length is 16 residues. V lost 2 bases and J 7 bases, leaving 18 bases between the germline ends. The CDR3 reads CASSLLIGRGDQPQHF. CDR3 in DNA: TGTGCCAGCAGCTTATTGATTGGGAGGGGCGACCAGCCCCAGCATTTT.

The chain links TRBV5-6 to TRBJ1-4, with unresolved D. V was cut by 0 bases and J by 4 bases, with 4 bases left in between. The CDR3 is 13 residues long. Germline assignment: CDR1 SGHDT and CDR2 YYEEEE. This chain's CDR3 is CASSLGGNEKLFF. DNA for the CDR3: TGTGCCAGCAGCTTGGGGGGTAATGAAAAACTGTTTTTT.

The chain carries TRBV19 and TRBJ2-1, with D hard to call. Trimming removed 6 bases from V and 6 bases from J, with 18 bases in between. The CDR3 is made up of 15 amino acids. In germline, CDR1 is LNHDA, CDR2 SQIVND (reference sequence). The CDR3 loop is CASRRPSSLGNEQFF. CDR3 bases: TGTGCCAGTAGAAGACCGTCGAGTCTCGGCAATGAGCAGTTCTTC.

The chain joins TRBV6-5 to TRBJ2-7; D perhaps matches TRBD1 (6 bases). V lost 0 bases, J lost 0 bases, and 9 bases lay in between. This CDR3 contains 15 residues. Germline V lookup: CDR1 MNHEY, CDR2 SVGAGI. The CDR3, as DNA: TGTGCCAGCAGTTACTCCCGGACAGACTCCTACGAGCAGTACTTC. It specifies CASSYSRTDSYEQYF.

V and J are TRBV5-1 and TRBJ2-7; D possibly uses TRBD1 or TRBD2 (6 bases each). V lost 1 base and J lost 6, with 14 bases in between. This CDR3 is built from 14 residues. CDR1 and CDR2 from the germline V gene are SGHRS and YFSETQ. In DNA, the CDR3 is TGCGCCAGCAGCTTGACGGGGGCCGTCCTCGAGCAGTACTTC. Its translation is CASSLTGAVLEQYF.

Here the CDR3 DNA reads TGCGCCAGCAGTTACGAGCGGGACAGGGGCCGCACTGAAGCTTTCTTT. Its translation: CASSYERDRGRTEAFF. This chain joins TRBV10-1 and TRBJ1-1, with 10 bases aligning to TRBD1. Trimming at V came to 5 bases and at J to 4 bases, leaving 10 bases not matched to a gene. Germline CDR1 is WNHNN and CDR2 is SYGVQD (reference sequence). CDR3 size: 16 residues.

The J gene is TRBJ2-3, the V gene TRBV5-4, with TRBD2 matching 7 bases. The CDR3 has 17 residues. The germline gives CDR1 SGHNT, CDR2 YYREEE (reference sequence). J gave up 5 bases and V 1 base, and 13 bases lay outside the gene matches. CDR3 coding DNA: TGTGCCAGCAGCTTGAAGTCCTCCGGAGCGGGGCGAGATACGCAGTATTTT. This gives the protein CASSLKSSGAGRDTQYF.

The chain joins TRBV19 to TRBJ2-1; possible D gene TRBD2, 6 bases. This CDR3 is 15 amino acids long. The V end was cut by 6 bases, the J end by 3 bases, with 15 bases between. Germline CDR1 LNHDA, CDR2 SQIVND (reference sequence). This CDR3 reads CASSQGLESYNEQFF. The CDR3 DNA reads TGTGCCAGTAGCCAGGGACTGGAAAGCTACAATGAGCAGTTCTTC.

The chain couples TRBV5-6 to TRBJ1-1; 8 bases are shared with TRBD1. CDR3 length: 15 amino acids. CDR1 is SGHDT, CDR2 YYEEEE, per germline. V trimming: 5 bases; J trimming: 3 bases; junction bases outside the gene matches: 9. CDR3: CASRSTDRVDTEAFF. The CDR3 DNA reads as TGTGCCAGCAGATCGACGGACAGGGTTGACACTGAAGCTTTCTTT.

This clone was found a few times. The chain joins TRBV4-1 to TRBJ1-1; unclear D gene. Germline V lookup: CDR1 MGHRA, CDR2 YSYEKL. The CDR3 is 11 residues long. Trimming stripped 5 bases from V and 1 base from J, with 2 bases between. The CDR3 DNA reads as TGCGCCAGCAGCGAGAACACTGAAGCTTTCTTT. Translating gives CASSENTEAFF.

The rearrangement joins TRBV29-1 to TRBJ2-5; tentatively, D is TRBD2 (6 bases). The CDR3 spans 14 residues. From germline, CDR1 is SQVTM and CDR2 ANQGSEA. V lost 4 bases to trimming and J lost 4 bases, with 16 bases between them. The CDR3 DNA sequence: TGCAGCGTTGGGGGCGGAGGGCAGGGAGAGACCCAGTACTTC. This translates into CSVGGGGQGETQYF.

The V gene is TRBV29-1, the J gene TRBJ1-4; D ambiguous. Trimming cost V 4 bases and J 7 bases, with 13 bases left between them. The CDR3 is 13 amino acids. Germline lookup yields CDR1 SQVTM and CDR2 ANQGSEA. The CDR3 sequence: CSVGEGVSEKLFF. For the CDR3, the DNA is TGCAGCGTTGGCGAGGGTGTCAGTGAAAAACTGTTTTTT.

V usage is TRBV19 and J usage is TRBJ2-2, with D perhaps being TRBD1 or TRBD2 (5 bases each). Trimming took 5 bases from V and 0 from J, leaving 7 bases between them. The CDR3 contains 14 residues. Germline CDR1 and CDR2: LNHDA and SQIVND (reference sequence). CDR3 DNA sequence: TGTGCCAGTAGTCCGGGGCCGAACACCGGGGAGCTGTTTTTT. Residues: CASSPGPNTGELFF. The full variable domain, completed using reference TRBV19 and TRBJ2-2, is DGGITQSPKYLFRKEGQNVTLSCEQNLNHDAMYWYRQDPGQGLRLIYYSQIVNDFQKGDIAEGYSVSREKKESFPLTVTSAQKNPTAFYLCASSPGPNTGELFFGEGSRLTVL.

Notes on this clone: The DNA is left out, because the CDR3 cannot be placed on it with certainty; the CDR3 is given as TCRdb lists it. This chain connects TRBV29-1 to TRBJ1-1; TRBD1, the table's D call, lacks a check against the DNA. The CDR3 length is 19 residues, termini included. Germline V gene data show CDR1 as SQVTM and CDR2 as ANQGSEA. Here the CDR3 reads CSVEIRRRAGVKLNTEAFF.

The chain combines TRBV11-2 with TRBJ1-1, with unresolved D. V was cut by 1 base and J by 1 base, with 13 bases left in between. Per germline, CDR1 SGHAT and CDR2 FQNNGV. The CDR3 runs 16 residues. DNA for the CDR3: TGTGCCAGCAGCTTAGGGGTCAGGCGGGAGAACACTGAAGCTTTCTTT. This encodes CASSLGVRRENTEAFF.